This TCR beta chain was sequenced in a study of T cell repertoires in cytomegalovirus infection. Study-wide context: CMV epitopes used comprised recently identified HLA-C-restricted ones and well-studied HLA-B-restricted ones. CMV infection plus the matching HLA type was flagged by public TCR beta signatures. Study-level results: CMV-specific TCR beta clonotypes restricted by HLA-C dominated the ex vivo response. Cumulative frequency (of public TCR beta family members) identified carriers of CMV plus the relevant HLA.

Germline V lookup: CDR1 LNHDA, CDR2 SQIVND (reference sequence). The CDR3 extends over 15 amino acids. Trimming at V came to 3 bases and at J to 3 bases, leaving 7 bases not matched to a gene. The table lists this clonotype with a count of one. Its antigen is unidentified. From the reads, TCRdb called clonotypes with MiXCR, one entry per CDR3 protein. The sample contains around 900,000 distinct CDR3 sequences, around a third of which appear only once. J is TRBJ2-7 and V is TRBV19, with 8 bases aligning to TRBD2. The specimen was cultured CD8+ T cells from PBMCs, collected from culture after CMV antigen stimulation. This clonotype originated in a human donor in good health (CMV status not recorded). Some clones in this sample may be carry-over from other donors' samples. The DNA of the CDR3 is TGTGCCAGTAGTATGGGCGGGGGGACCCACTACGAGCAGTACGTC. Protein: CASSMGGGTHYEQYV.